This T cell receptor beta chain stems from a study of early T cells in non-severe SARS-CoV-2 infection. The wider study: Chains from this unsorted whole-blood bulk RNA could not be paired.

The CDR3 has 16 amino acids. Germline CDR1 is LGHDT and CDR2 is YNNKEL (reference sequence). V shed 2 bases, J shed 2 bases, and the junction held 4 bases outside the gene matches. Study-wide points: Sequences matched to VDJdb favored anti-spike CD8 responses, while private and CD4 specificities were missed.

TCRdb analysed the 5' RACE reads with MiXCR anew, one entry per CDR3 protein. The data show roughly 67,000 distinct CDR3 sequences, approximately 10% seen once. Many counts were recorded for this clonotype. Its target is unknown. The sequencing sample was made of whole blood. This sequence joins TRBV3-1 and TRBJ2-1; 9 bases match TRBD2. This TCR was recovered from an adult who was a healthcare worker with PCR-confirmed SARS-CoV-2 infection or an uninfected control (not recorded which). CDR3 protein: CASSQMTSGTYNEQFF. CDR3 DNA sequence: TGTGCCAGCAGCCAAATGACTAGCGGAACCTACAATGAGCAGTTCTTC.